This TCR beta chain was documented in a study of T cell changes during pregnancy in multiple sclerosis (dated by TCRdb to the late 2010s). About the full investigation: The study looked at changes in the T cell repertoire across pregnancy in women with multiple sclerosis.

A note on this clone: Its antigen is not yet known. Per-base quality was not reported, and no clone a single base away is much larger than it.

V and J are trimmed by 1 base and 1 base, and the gene matches miss 3 bases of the junction. CDR1 and CDR2 were assigned from the germline V gene as SNHLY and FYNNEI. The CDR3 spans 16 residues, from the cysteine through the phenylalanine. The DNA shown is the 48-base CDR3, in frame from base 1. The method behind the library was the immunoSEQ multiplex PCR assay. TCRdb limited this immuneACCESS table to in-frame rearrangements with V and J called. A share of clones is missing; checked studies link under half to unresolved V genes, and the rest is unexplained. This sample lists about 38,000 clones; about nine tenths were detected once. Around 0.4% of the sample is held by the ten biggest clonotypes.

Sequencing was performed on CD4+ T cells from peripheral blood mononuclear cells, taken after pregnancy. The TCR sequence derives from a female donor in good health, enrolled as a control in a pregnancy study. Here the chain combines TRBV2 and TRBJ2-4, with 8 junctional bases fitting TRBD1. Read as DNA, the sequence is TGTGCCAGCAGTGAAGACAGGGGGTTTGCCAAAAACATTCAGTACTTC. Translated, this gives CASSEDRGFAKNIQYF.